Listed below are T cell receptor beta chains from one sample, sequenced in a study of siplizumab effects on memory and regulatory T cells. Sequenced by immunoSEQ multiplex PCR; TCRdb stores in-frame clones only, minus some. Seen here are about 100,000 clones, less than 95% observed once, and the top ten hold 1% to 1.5%. Sequenced sample: non-Treg CD4+ T cells sorted from blood. The receptor set was obtained from a human donor in good health. CDR3s include the opening cysteine and the closing phenylalanine or tryptophan. D genes are given only for firm matches. Where a row states a size, it is once, few, many or the class of an expanded clone; other rows omit it.

clone size	V gene	D gene	J gene	CDR3 protein	CDR3 DNA
-	TRBV19	-	TRBJ2-1	CASTSKRGGYNEQFF	TGTGCCAGTACCAGCAAGCGTGGAGGTTACAATGAGCAGTTCTTC
-	TRBV7-5	-	TRBJ1-1	CARSSPIGTGSANTEAFF	TGTGCCAGAAGCTCCCCCATCGGGACAGGGTCGGCTAACACTGAAGCTTTCTTT
-	TRBV2	TRBD2	TRBJ2-1	CASSPGLALEVDEQFF	TGTGCCAGCAGTCCAGGACTAGCGCTTGAGGTCGATGAGCAGTTCTTC
-	TRBV5-4	-	TRBJ1-2	CASSLALRTEGGYTF	TGTGCCAGCAGCTTGGCCTTGCGGACTGAAGGTGGCTACACCTTC
-	TRBV2	TRBD1	TRBJ1-2	CASSGMDRSYGYTF	TGTGCCAGCAGTGGTATGGACAGGAGCTATGGCTACACCTTC
-	TRBV7-9	-	TRBJ1-6	CASSVSDSPLHF	TGTGCCAGCAGCGTTAGTGATTCACCCCTCCACTTT
-	TRBV5-1	-	TRBJ2-5	CASSAAPQETQYF	TGCGCCAGCTCCGCGGCCCCTCAAGAGACCCAGTACTTC
-	TRBV28	TRBD2	TRBJ2-7	CASSFRLAGESYEQYF	TGTGCCAGCAGTTTCCGACTAGCGGGAGAGTCCTACGAGCAGTACTTC
-	TRBV2	TRBD1	TRBJ2-7	CASSLIGQGATYEQYF	TGTGCCAGCAGTCTAATCGGACAGGGGGCAACGTACGAGCAGTACTTC
-	TRBV10-3	-	TRBJ2-5	CAISAGEETQYF	TGTGCCATCAGTGCGGGGGAAGAGACCCAGTACTTC
once	TRBV19	-	TRBJ2-1	CASSLPPKSSGHSYNEQFF	TGTGCCAGTAGTCTACCACCTAAGAGTAGCGGCCATTCCTACAATGAGCAGTTCTTC
-	TRBV10-1	-	TRBJ2-3	CASRGSTDTQYF	TGCGCCAGCAGGGGAAGCACAGATACGCAGTATTTT
-	TRBV5-1	TRBD2	TRBJ2-1	CASSPGLAGGRGQFF	TGCGCCAGCAGCCCGGGACTAGCGGGAGGCCGGGGGCAGTTCTTC
once	TRBV20-1	-	TRBJ2-1	CSGSRAYEQFF	TGCAGTGGATCGAGGGCCTATGAGCAGTTCTTC
-	TRBV7-9	TRBD1	TRBJ2-1	CASSPGTGGLRLLF	TGTGCCAGCAGTCCCGGGACAGGGGGCCTTAGATTGCTCTTC
-	TRBV11-3	-	TRBJ2-3	CASSLFGDTQYF	TGTGCCAGCAGCCTCTTTGGCGATACGCAGTATTTT
-	TRBV5-4	-	TRBJ2-1	CASSLGLSGTNEQFF	TGTGCCAGCAGCTTGGGTTTGTCCGGAACAAATGAGCAGTTCTTC
-	TRBV7-2	-	TRBJ2-5	CASSRAGVWETQYF	TGTGCCAGCAGCCGTGCTGGAGTTTGGGAGACCCAGTACTTC
-	TRBV11-2	-	TRBJ1-1	CASSLEGGTEAFF	TGTGCCAGCAGCTTAGAAGGGGGCACTGAAGCTTTCTTT
-	TRBV25-1	-	TRBJ1-1	CASSFTSTPTEAFF	TGTGCCAGCAGTTTCACCTCGACGCCGACTGAAGCTTTCTTT
-	TRBV11-2	-	TRBJ2-3	CASATGGTQYF	TGTGCCAGCGCTACAGGAGGTACGCAGTATTTT
-	TRBV4-1	TRBD2	TRBJ2-2	CASSQTSGRDGELFF	TGCGCCAGCAGCCAGACTAGCGGGAGGGACGGGGAGCTGTTTTTT
-	TRBV7-3	-	TRBJ2-7	CASSPFGAVDEQYF	TGTGCCAGCAGCCCATTCGGGGCCGTAGACGAGCAGTACTTC
-	TRBV25-1	-	TRBJ1-1	CASSELGPKAFF	TGTGCCAGCAGTGAATTAGGGCCAAAAGCTTTCTTT
-	TRBV15	-	TRBJ2-7	CATSRAGALDEQYF	TGTGCCACCAGCAGAGCGGGAGCTCTAGACGAGCAGTACTTC
-	TRBV5-4	TRBD2	TRBJ2-3	CASSPGLAEITDTQYF	TGTGCCAGCAGCCCCGGACTAGCAGAGATCACAGATACGCAGTATTTT
-	TRBV12-5	-	TRBJ2-5	CASGGAGGQTQYF	TGTGCTAGTGGCGGCGCCGGTGGGCAGACCCAGTACTTC
-	TRBV7-2	TRBD2	TRBJ2-7	CASSLASAGLTYEQYF	TGTGCCAGCAGCTTGGCCTCGGCGGGACTAACCTACGAGCAGTACTTC
-	TRBV27	-	TRBJ2-1	CASSFRYDFNNEQFF	TGTGCCAGCAGTTTCCGTTACGACTTTAACAATGAGCAGTTCTTC
-	TRBV19	-	TRBJ2-5	CATSRGLTQYF	TGTGCCACGAGCAGGGGTCTAACCCAGTACTTC